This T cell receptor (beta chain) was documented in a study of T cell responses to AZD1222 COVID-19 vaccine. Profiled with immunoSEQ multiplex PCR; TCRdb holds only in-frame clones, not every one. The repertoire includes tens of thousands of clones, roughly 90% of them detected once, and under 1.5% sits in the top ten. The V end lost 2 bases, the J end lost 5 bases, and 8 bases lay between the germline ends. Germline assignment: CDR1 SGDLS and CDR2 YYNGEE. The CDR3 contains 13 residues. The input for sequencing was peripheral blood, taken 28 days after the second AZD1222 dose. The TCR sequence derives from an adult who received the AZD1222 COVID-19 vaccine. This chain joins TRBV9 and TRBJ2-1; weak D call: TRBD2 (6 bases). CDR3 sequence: CASSVGTHNEQFF. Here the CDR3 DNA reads TGTGCCAGCAGCGTCGGGACTCACAATGAGCAGTTCTTC.